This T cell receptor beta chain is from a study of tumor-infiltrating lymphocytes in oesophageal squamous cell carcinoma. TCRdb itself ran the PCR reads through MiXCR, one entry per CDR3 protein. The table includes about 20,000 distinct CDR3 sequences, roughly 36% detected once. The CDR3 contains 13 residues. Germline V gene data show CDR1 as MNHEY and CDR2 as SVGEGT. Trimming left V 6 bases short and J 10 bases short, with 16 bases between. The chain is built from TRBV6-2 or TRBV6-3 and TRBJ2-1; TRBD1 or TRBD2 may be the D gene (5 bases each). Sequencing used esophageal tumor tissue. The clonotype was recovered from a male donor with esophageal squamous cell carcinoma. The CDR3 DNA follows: TGTGCCAGCAGAAAACGGGACGGCTACGAGCAGTTCTTC. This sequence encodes CASRKRDGYEQFF.